Presented here are 27 T cell receptor beta chains from one specimen sequenced in a study of blood T cell repertoires in COVID-19. TCRdb's table, derived via immunoSEQ multiplex PCR, lists solely in-frame clones and lacks some. In the table there are 230,000 or so clones, roughly 76% of which are singletons. Sequencing input: peripheral blood. The receptors here all came from a woman older than 75 with COVID-19, enrolled during active disease.

V gene TRBV7-3 combines with J gene TRBJ2-7; 7 positions agree with TRBD1. Per the germline V gene, CDR1 is SGHTA and CDR2 is FQGTGA. The CDR3 is 13 residues long. Trimming removed 5 bases from V and 6 bases from J; junction bases left unmatched: 7. The CDR3 bases are TGTGCCAGCAGCCGATTACAGGGGTCCGAGCAGTACTTC. Residues: CASSRLQGSEQYF.

The genes are TRBV11-2 and TRBJ2-2, with D tentatively TRBD1 (6 bases). CDR3 length: 15 amino acids. Germline CDR1 reads SGHAT; CDR2 reads FQNNGV. V lost 6 bases and J lost 1, with 12 bases in between. CDR3 DNA: TGTGCCAGCAGGTTGACAGGACGGAACACCGGGGAGCTGTTTTTT. Protein sequence: CASRLTGRNTGELFF. Filled out from reference TRBV11-2 and TRBJ2-2, the complete variable domain reads EAGVAQSPRYKIIEKRQSVAFWCNPISGHATLYWYQQILGQGPKLLIQFQNNGVVDDSQLPKDRFSAERLKGVDSTLKIQPAKLEDSAVYLCASRLTGRNTGELFFGEGSRLTVL.

This chain joins TRBV18 and TRBJ2-3, with 7 positions matching TRBD2. Germline assignment: CDR1 KGHSH and CDR2 LQKENI. The CDR3 is 15 residues long. Trimming took 6 bases from V and 1 from J; bases not matched to a gene: 7. The CDR3 sequence is CASSRLAERTDTQYF. The DNA for the CDR3 is TGTGCCAGCTCTAGGCTAGCGGAGCGCACAGATACGCAGTATTTT.

This clone was recorded only once. The chain recombines TRBV5-1 with TRBJ2-3, with 9 nucleotides matching TRBD1. There are 15 residues in the CDR3. Germline CDR1 is SGHRS and CDR2 is YFSETQ. V shed 4 bases, J shed 4 bases, and the junction held 7 bases outside the gene matches. Here the CDR3 reads CASSLGQGKPDTQYF. The CDR3 nucleotides read TGCGCCAGCAGCCTTGGACAGGGGAAACCAGATACGCAGTATTTT.

V gene TRBV28 combines with J gene TRBJ1-5, with 7 positions matching TRBD1. Germline V CDR1 and CDR2: MDHEN, SYDVKM. CDR3 size: 17 residues. The junction had 13 bases not matched to a gene; V was cut back by 7 bases and J by 1 base. The CDR3, as DNA: TGTGCCAGCAACCCCTTCACCGGGACAGTAAGCAATCAGCCCCAGCATTTT. It specifies CASNPFTGTVSNQPQHF.

This clone was recorded only once. The chain links TRBV28 to TRBJ1-6, with D possibly matching TRBD1 (5 bases). The V and J ends lost 3 bases and 7 bases respectively, with 10 bases between them. Germline loops: CDR1 MDHEN, CDR2 SYDVKM. The CDR3 totals 14 residues. CDR3 coding DNA: TGTGCCAGCAGTTTGCCCGGGGGAAATTCACCCCTCCACTTT. This codes for CASSLPGGNSPLHF. The complete variable domain, with remaining parts taken from reference TRBV28 and TRBJ1-6, reads DVKVTQSSRYLVKRTGEKVFLECVQDMDHENMFWYRQDPGLGLRLIYFSYDVKMKEKGDIPEGYSVSREKKERFSLILESASTNQTSMYLCASSLPGGNSPLHFGNGTRLTVT.

This chain links TRBV19 with TRBJ2-3, with 10 bases matching TRBD2. The CDR3 is 15 amino acids. CDR1 is LNHDA and CDR2 is SQIVND in the germline V gene (reference sequence). Trimming took 4 bases from V and 1 from J; bases not matched to a gene: 2. The CDR3 coding sequence is TGTGCCAGTAGTACCGGGACTAGCGGCACAGATACGCAGTATTTT. Its translation is CASSTGTSGTDTQYF. The entire variable domain, with the rest obtained from reference TRBV19 and TRBJ2-3, is as follows: DGGITQSPKYLFRKEGQNVTLSCEQNLNHDAMYWYRQDPGQGLRLIYYSQIVNDFQKGDIAEGYSVSREKKESFPLTVTSAQKNPTAFYLCASSTGTSGTDTQYFGPGTRLTVL.

This chain links TRBV3-1 (or the pseudogene TRBV3-2) with TRBJ1-5, with D hard to call. The V end lost 0 bases, the J end lost 10 bases, and 16 bases lay between the germline ends. The CDR3 length is 15 residues. Germline V gives CDR1 LGHDT, CDR2 YNNKEL (reference sequence). CDR3 in DNA: TGTGCCAGCAGCCAAGATATTTCTTTGTGCGGACCCCAGCATTTT. This codes for CASSQDISLCGPQHF.

The chain couples TRBV6-5 to TRBJ1-2, with 8 bases lining up with TRBD1. CDR1 is MNHEY, CDR2 SVGAGI, per germline. This CDR3 is 13 amino acids long. V trimming: 6 bases; J trimming: 7 bases; junction bases outside the gene matches: 7. The CDR3 loop reads CASSVRQGTGYTF. The CDR3 nucleotides read TGTGCCAGCAGCGTTCGACAGGGGACTGGCTACACCTTC.

The rearrangement links TRBV4-1 to TRBJ1-1; D uncertain. This CDR3 comprises 17 residues. CDR1 is MGHRA, CDR2 YSYEKL, per germline. V lost 1 base and J lost 5, with 20 bases in between. CDR3 region: CASSQGGRGRRGTEAFF. As DNA, the CDR3 is TGCGCCAGCAGCCAAGGGGGAAGAGGGAGGAGAGGGACTGAAGCTTTCTTT.

With regard to this clone: The sample has other DNA sequences that encode this CDR3 too. The chain combines TRBV2 with TRBJ1-1; tentative D call: TRBD1 (6 bases). V dropped 7 bases and J dropped 6 bases, with 9 bases sitting between them. The CDR3 runs 11 residues. Per the germline V gene, CDR1 is SNHLY and CDR2 is FYNNEI. Here the CDR3 DNA reads TGTGCCAGCAAAGGGGGACCTGAAGCTTTCTTT. Protein product: CASKGGPEAFF.

The V call is TRBV2, the J call TRBJ1-5; D perhaps matches TRBD1 (6 bases). With 3 bases removed from V and 5 bases from J, the gap between germline ends came to 8 bases. This CDR3 region has 13 residues. Germline assignment: CDR1 SNHLY and CDR2 FYNNEI. The CDR3, as DNA: TGTGCCAGCAGTGAGACAGGACATCAGCCCCAGCATTTT. Its protein product is CASSETGHQPQHF. The whole variable domain, filled in from reference TRBV2 and TRBJ1-5, reads EPEVTQTPSHQVTQMGQEVILRCVPISNHLYFYWYRQILGQKVEFLVSFYNNEISEKSEIFDDQFSVERPDGSNFTLKIRSTKLEDSAMYFCASSETGHQPQHFGDGTRLSIL.

This chain links TRBV18 with TRBJ1-1, with D possibly being TRBD1 (5 bases). From germline, CDR1 is KGHSH and CDR2 LQKENI. V shed 5 bases and J shed 1 base, with 8 bases lying between them. The CDR3 contains 13 residues. CDR3 bases: TGTGCCAGCTCAGTGACAGAGAACACTGAAGCTTTCTTT. Encoded protein: CASSVTENTEAFF.

The rearrangement joins TRBV7-9 to TRBJ2-5; unclear D gene. The germline V gene has CDR1 SEHNR and CDR2 FQNEAQ (reference sequence). Deletions cut 3 bases from V and 9 bases from J, with 8 bases between. This CDR3 has 11 residues. The CDR3 loop reads CASSFPRAQYF. The CDR3 DNA reads TGTGCCAGCAGCTTCCCCCGGGCCCAGTACTTC.

The chain carries TRBV3-1 (or the pseudogene TRBV3-2) and TRBJ1-3; D unresolved. The V gene's germline CDR1 is LGHDT and CDR2 YNNKEL (reference sequence). V was clipped by 5 bases and J by 1 base, with 15 bases between them. This CDR3 has 16 amino acids. The chain's CDR3 is CASSAVVGSSGNTIYF. The CDR3 DNA reads TGTGCCAGCAGCGCGGTTGTGGGTTCTTCTGGAAACACCATATATTTT.

This sequence joins TRBV5-1 and TRBJ1-1; 9 bases align to TRBD1. Germline trimming cut 6 bases from V and 4 bases from J; bases unmatched to any gene: 7. The CDR3 is made up of 14 amino acids. CDR1 is SGHRS and CDR2 is YFSETQ in the germline V gene. The CDR3 sequence: CASNTGQGFTEAFF. Here the CDR3 DNA reads TGCGCCAGCAACACCGGACAGGGGTTCACTGAAGCTTTCTTT.

The CDR3 sequence is CATRDRAVQPQHF. CDR3 sequence (DNA): TGTGCCACCAGAGACAGGGCGGTTCAGCCCCAGCATTTT. The V and J genes are TRBV15 and TRBJ1-5; 7 bases agree with TRBD1. The V gene end was trimmed by 6 bases and the J gene end by 6 bases; junction bases not matched to a gene: 5. The CDR3 is made up of 13 amino acids. Germline V gene data show CDR1 as LNHNV and CDR2 as YYDKDF (reference sequence).

The chain joins TRBV27 to TRBJ2-3; maybe TRBD2 (5 bases). Germline values: CDR1 MNHEY, CDR2 SMNVEV (reference sequence). The CDR3 contains 15 residues. Trimming left V 3 bases short and J 0 bases short, with 10 bases between. CDR3 sequence: CASSLGADSTDTQYF. The CDR3 bases are TGTGCCAGCAGTTTGGGAGCGGATAGCACAGATACGCAGTATTTT.

This chain uses TRBV19 with TRBJ1-6; D not certain. CDR1 LNHDA and CDR2 SQIVND come from the germline V gene (reference sequence). The CDR3 is 17 amino acids. V shed 0 bases and J shed 0 bases, with 9 bases lying between them. The CDR3 nucleotides read TGTGCCAGTAGTATAGATCACGGGAGCTCCTATAATTCACCCCTCCACTTT. Translation gives CASSIDHGSSYNSPLHF.

This chain uses TRBV2 with TRBJ1-5; TRBD1 agrees at 8 bases. The CDR3 sequence is 14 residues long. Trimming removed 9 bases from V and 3 bases from J; junction bases left unmatched: 7. Germline V CDR1 and CDR2: SNHLY, FYNNEI. CDR3 sequence (DNA): TGTGCCAGTAACAGGGGGGAAAACAATCAGCCCCAGCATTTT. Translated: CASNRGENNQPQHF.

The rearrangement joins TRBV27 to TRBJ1-1; D is undetermined. The V end lost 8 bases, the J end lost 5 bases, and 15 bases lay between the germline ends. This CDR3 has 13 residues. CDR1 is MNHEY and CDR2 is SMNVEV in the germline V gene (reference sequence). In DNA form, the CDR3 reads TGTGCCAGCTCCCCGGAGTTTTGGACTGAAGCTTTCTTT. This codes for CASSPEFWTEAFF.

The chain is built from TRBV25-1 and TRBJ2-1; tentative D call: TRBD2 (5 bases). From germline, CDR1 is MGHDK and CDR2 SYGVNS. This CDR3 contains 13 residues. Trimming cost V 10 bases and J 6 bases, with 16 bases left between them. CDR3 in amino acids: CAIRGMETNEQFF. CDR3 in DNA: TGTGCCATCCGGGGAATGGAGACCAATGAGCAGTTCTTC.

The chain recombines TRBV7-2 with TRBJ1-1; TRBD1 aligns across 7 bases. CDR3 length equals 16 residues. Germline CDR1 SGHTA, CDR2 FQGNSA. Trimming removed 3 bases from V and 0 bases from J; junction bases left unmatched: 7. The CDR3 coding sequence is TGTGCCAGCAGCTTCCGGGACAGATACATGAACACTGAAGCTTTCTTT. It specifies CASSFRDRYMNTEAFF.

The chain links TRBV29-1 to TRBJ2-7; D remains ambiguous. Germline lookup yields CDR1 SQVTM and CDR2 ANQGSEA. The CDR3 has 11 amino acids. Trimming cost V 7 bases and J 0 bases, with 7 bases left between them. Here the CDR3 DNA reads TGCAGCGCCCGTTCCTCCTACGAGCAGTACTTC. Protein product: CSARSSYEQYF.

The chain couples TRBV5-1 to TRBJ1-1, with 7 bases aligning to TRBD1. Unmatched junction bases numbered 9, after V lost 2 bases and J lost 5 bases. The V gene's germline CDR1 is SGHRS and CDR2 YFSETQ. The CDR3 runs to 15 residues. The CDR3 loop reads CASSLDGQGGTEAFF. CDR3 DNA sequence: TGCGCCAGCAGCTTAGATGGCCAGGGGGGAACTGAAGCTTTCTTT.

The CDR3 reads CATSAAGGSDTQYF. The CDR3 nucleotides read TGTGCCACCAGTGCTGCAGGGGGGTCAGATACGCAGTATTTT. This sequence joins TRBV24-1 and TRBJ2-3, with TRBD1 as a possible D gene (7 bases). V was cut by 5 bases and J by 4 bases, with 12 bases left in between. Germline V gene sequence: CDR1 KGHDR, CDR2 SFDVKD. The CDR3 is 14 residues long.

V gene TRBV27 combines with J gene TRBJ1-2, with TRBD1 identical over 9 bases. The CDR3 consists of 13 residues. V trimming: 6 bases; J trimming: 3 bases; junction bases outside the gene matches: 2. CDR1 and CDR2 (germline): MNHEY, SMNVEV (reference sequence). The CDR3 nucleotides read TGTGCCAGCAGGACAGGGGGGGACTATGGCTACACCTTC. This sequence encodes CASRTGGDYGYTF.